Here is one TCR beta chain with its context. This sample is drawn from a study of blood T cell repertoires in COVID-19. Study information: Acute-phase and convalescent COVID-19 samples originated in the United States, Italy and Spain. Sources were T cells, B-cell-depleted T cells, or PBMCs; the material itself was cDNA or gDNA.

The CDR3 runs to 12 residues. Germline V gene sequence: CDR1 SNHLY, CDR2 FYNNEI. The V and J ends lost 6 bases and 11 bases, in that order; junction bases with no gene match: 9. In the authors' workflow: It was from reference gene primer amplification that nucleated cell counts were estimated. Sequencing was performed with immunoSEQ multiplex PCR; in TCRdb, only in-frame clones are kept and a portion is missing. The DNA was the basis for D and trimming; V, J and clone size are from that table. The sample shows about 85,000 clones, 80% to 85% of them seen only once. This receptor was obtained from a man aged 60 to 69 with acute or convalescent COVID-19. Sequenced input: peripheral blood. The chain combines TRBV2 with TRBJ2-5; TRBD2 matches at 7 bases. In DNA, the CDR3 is TGTGCCAGCAGGGGCCCCGGGGGGACTCAGTACTTC. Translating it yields CASRGPGGTQYF.